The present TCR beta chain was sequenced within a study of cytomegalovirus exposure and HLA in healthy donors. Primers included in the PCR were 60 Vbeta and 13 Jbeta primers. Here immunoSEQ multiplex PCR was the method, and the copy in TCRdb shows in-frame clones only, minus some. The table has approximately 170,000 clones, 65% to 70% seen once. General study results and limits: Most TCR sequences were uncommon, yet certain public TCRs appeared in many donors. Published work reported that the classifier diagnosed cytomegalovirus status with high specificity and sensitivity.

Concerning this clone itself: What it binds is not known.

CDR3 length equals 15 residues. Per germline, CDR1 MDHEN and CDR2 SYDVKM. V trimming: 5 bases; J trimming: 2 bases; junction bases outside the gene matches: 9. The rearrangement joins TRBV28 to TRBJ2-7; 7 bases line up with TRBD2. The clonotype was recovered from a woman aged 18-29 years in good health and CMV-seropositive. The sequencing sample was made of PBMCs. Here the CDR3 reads CASSSRGRVTYEQYF. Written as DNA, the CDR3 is TGTGCCAGCAGTAGTCGAGGGAGGGTAACCTACGAGCAGTACTTC.